Below are 24 T cell receptor beta chains sequenced from a single sample in a study of blood T cell repertoires in COVID-19. Only in-frame clones appear in the TCRdb table, and some are missing; sequencing was by immunoSEQ multiplex PCR. This sample carries tens of thousands of clones, around nine tenths of them seen once, and the ten largest clones take around 3.7%. The sequenced sample was peripheral blood. The receptor set was obtained from a man aged 40-50 years with COVID-19, enrolled during active disease.

V usage is TRBV15 and J usage is TRBJ2-7, with TRBD2 identical over 9 bases. This CDR3 region has 15 residues. CDR1 is LNHNV, CDR2 YYDKDF, per germline (reference sequence). V trimming: 0 bases; J trimming: 3 bases; junction bases outside the gene matches: 3. The CDR3 region is CATSRELAGHYEQYF. CDR3 DNA sequence: TGTGCCACCAGCAGAGAGCTAGCGGGACACTACGAGCAGTACTTC.

The chain carries TRBV7-8 and TRBJ1-5, with TRBD1 matching 8 bases. CDR1 is SGHVS, CDR2 FQNEAQ, per germline. This CDR3 has 17 residues. The V gene end was trimmed by 5 bases and the J gene end by 5 bases; junction bases not matched to a gene: 14. This CDR3 is CASSVRQGRGGDQPQHF. The CDR3 DNA reads TGTGCCAGCAGCGTAAGACAGGGGCGCGGTGGGGATCAGCCCCAGCATTTT.

The sample holds one count of this clone. The gene calls are TRBV7-3 and TRBJ2-3; 7 positions agree with TRBD2. Losses at the gene ends were 5 bases for V and 3 bases for J; bases not matched to a gene: 8. The CDR3 extends over 15 amino acids. Germline CDR1 is SGHTA and CDR2 is FQGTGA. The CDR3 DNA reads as TGTGCCAGCAGCATAGCGGGCCAAGGGACAGATACGCAGTATTTT. Translation: CASSIAGQGTDTQYF.

The chain links TRBV29-1 to TRBJ2-7; D is perhaps TRBD1 (6 bases). Looked up from germline, CDR1 is SQVTM and CDR2 is ANQGSEA. V was shortened by 0 bases and J by 3 bases, with 15 bases between the two germline ends. The CDR3 loop spans 15 amino acids. CDR3 nucleotides: TGCAGCGTTGAAGACGGGTCCGGACAGAACTACGAGCAGTACTTC. Amino acids: CSVEDGSGQNYEQYF.

J is TRBJ1-5 and V is TRBV7-2; D might be TRBD1 (5 bases). V was trimmed by 5 bases and J by 4 bases, leaving 9 bases between them. Germline loops: CDR1 SGHTA, CDR2 FQGNSA. CDR3 length: 13 residues. DNA for the CDR3: TGTGCCAGCAGCCCCGCAGGGAATCAGCCCCAGCATTTT. Residues: CASSPAGNQPQHF.

This chain joins TRBV4-1 and TRBJ2-5, with 9 bases aligning to TRBD2. V trimming: 4 bases; J trimming: 2 bases; junction bases outside the gene matches: 8. CDR3 length equals 16 residues. Germline CDR1 is MGHRA and CDR2 is YSYEKL. CDR3 amino acids: CASSPTLAGLQETQYF. CDR3 sequence (DNA): TGCGCCAGCAGCCCAACGCTAGCGGGATTACAAGAGACCCAGTACTTC.

This rearrangement joins TRBV5-4 to TRBJ2-7, with 9 bases lining up with TRBD1. The ends lost 4 bases at V and 2 bases at J; junction bases unmatched: 13. Per germline, CDR1 SGHNT and CDR2 YYREEE (reference sequence). The CDR3 runs to 17 residues. DNA of the CDR3: TGTGCCAGCAGCACCCCGGGACAGGGCACTTCCACCTACGAGCAGTACTTC. Its protein product is CASSTPGQGTSTYEQYF.

The chain joins TRBV5-1 to TRBJ2-5; TRBD1 is a possible D gene (6 bases). V lost 4 bases and J lost 9, with 19 bases in between. This CDR3 is built from 14 residues. Germline loops: CDR1 SGHRS, CDR2 YFSETQ. The CDR3 sequence is CASSPTGNQGAQYF. DNA for the CDR3: TGCGCCAGCAGCCCAACAGGGAATCAGGGTGCCCAGTACTTC.

This chain connects TRBV30 to TRBJ2-1; D gene unclear. The CDR3 has 13 residues. Trimming left V 4 bases short and J 5 bases short, with 12 bases between. Germline-derived CDR1 and CDR2 are GTSNPN and SVGIG (reference sequence). In DNA form, the CDR3 reads TGTGCCTGGACCCACCAGGTGAACAATGAGCAGTTCTTC. Translating gives CAWTHQVNNEQFF.

The V call is TRBV6-1, the J call TRBJ2-3; D is perhaps TRBD2 (5 bases). CDR3 size: 14 residues. Per the germline V gene, CDR1 is MNHNS and CDR2 is SASEGT. The V end lost 1 base, the J end lost 3 bases, and 8 bases lay between the germline ends. This CDR3 reads CASSEVTTTDTQYF. For the CDR3, the DNA is TGTGCCAGCAGTGAAGTGACTACAACAGATACGCAGTATTTT.

This rearrangement joins TRBV5-1 to TRBJ2-2; 9 bases are shared with TRBD2. The CDR3 length is 16 residues. With V trimmed by 0 bases and J by 5 bases, 5 bases remained unmatched. The V gene's germline CDR1 is SGHRS and CDR2 YFSETQ. The CDR3 DNA reads TGCGCCAGCAGCTTGGGGGTAGCGGGAGCGACCGGGGAGCTGTTTTTT. This codes for CASSLGVAGATGELFF.

CDR3 region: CASSDSGAKTQYF. CDR3 sequence (DNA): TGTGCCAGCAGTGACTCAGGGGCAAAGACCCAGTACTTC. The gene calls are TRBV2 and TRBJ2-5, with a tentative D call TRBD1 (6 bases). V was pared by 3 bases and J by 6 bases, with 11 bases between. Germline CDR1 SNHLY, CDR2 FYNNEI. There are 13 residues in the CDR3.

The CDR3 loop is CASSLGTGGGEETQYF. The CDR3 DNA reads TGTGCCAGCAGCTTGGGGACAGGGGGCGGGGAAGAGACCCAGTACTTC. J is TRBJ2-5 and V is TRBV5-4; 11 bases fit TRBD1. This CDR3 has 16 residues. Germline V gene sequence: CDR1 SGHNT, CDR2 YYREEE (reference sequence). The ends lost 0 bases at V and 3 bases at J; junction bases unmatched: 4.

The chain employs TRBV7-7 and TRBJ2-2, with 8 bases matching TRBD2. The ends lost 5 bases at V and 5 bases at J; junction bases unmatched: 7. The CDR3 runs to 15 residues. Germline V gives CDR1 SSHAT, CDR2 FNYEAQ (reference sequence). This CDR3 reads CASSAGLGSTGELFF. The CDR3 DNA reads TGTGCCAGCAGCGCGGGACTAGGGTCGACCGGGGAGCTGTTTTTT.

The count of this clone is one. The junction departs from germline at one end; a sequencing error may be responsible. CDR3 amino acids: CASSSPGTGDF. The CDR3 nucleotides are TGTGCCAGCAGTTCCCCTGGGACAGGGGACTTC. V and J are TRBV28 and TRBJ2-4, with TRBD1 matching 10 bases. There are 11 residues in the CDR3. Germline V lookup: CDR1 MDHEN, CDR2 SYDVKM.

This clone turned up a few times. J is TRBJ1-1 and V is TRBV2, with 9 bases lining up with TRBD1. Germline V lookup: CDR1 SNHLY, CDR2 FYNNEI. V was clipped by 5 bases and J by 2 bases; unmatched bases: 3. The CDR3 is made up of 14 amino acids. CDR3 DNA sequence: TGTGCCAGCAGTCTACAGGGGGCAAACACTGAAGCTTTCTTT. This codes for CASSLQGANTEAFF.

The chain joins TRBV19 to TRBJ2-3, with 10 nucleotides matching TRBD1. The V gene end was trimmed by 6 bases and the J gene end by 11 bases; junction bases not matched to a gene: 2. Looked up from germline, CDR1 is LNHDA and CDR2 is SQIVND (reference sequence). The CDR3 is 11 amino acids. This CDR3 is CASRTGGRQYF. The CDR3 nucleotides are TGTGCCAGTAGGACAGGGGGCCGGCAGTATTTT.

The V gene is TRBV28, the J gene TRBJ2-7, with 10 nucleotides matching TRBD1. Germline V gene sequence: CDR1 MDHEN, CDR2 SYDVKM. There are 13 residues in the CDR3. Germline trimming cut 10 bases from V and 2 bases from J; bases unmatched to any gene: 5. This chain's CDR3 is CATLTGGAYEQYF. The CDR3 DNA reads TGTGCCACCCTGACAGGGGGCGCCTACGAGCAGTACTTC.

The V gene is TRBV7-9, the J gene TRBJ1-1; D remains ambiguous. CDR1 and CDR2 from the germline V gene are SEHNR and FQNEAQ (reference sequence). This CDR3 comprises 14 residues. V was shortened by 1 base and J by 7 bases, with 13 bases between the two germline ends. CDR3: CASSLGAAVDEAFF. DNA of the CDR3: TGTGCCAGCAGCTTAGGGGCAGCGGTCGATGAAGCTTTCTTT.

CDR3 sequence (DNA): TGTGCCAGTAGTACGCTCAGCGCCCGGGAGACCCAGTACTTC. This codes for CASSTLSARETQYF. The chain carries TRBV19 and TRBJ2-5; D unresolved. The V gene lost 4 bases and the J gene lost 5 bases, with 14 bases spanning the gap. Germline V gene lookup returns CDR1 LNHDA and CDR2 SQIVND (reference sequence). This CDR3 region has 14 residues.

The rearrangement joins TRBV7-8 to TRBJ2-2, with 7 positions matching TRBD1. CDR1 is SGHVS, CDR2 FQNEAQ, per germline. The CDR3 sequence is 15 residues long. Unmatched junction bases numbered 7, after V lost 6 bases and J lost 3 bases. In DNA form, the CDR3 reads TGTGCCAGCAGAAGACAGGGTTTCGACACCGGGGAGCTGTTTTTT. Translated: CASRRQGFDTGELFF. Full variable domain (missing parts from reference TRBV7-8 and TRBJ2-2): GAGVSQSPRYKVAKRGQDVALRCDPISGHVSLFWYQQALGQGPEFLTYFQNEAQLDKSGLPSDRFFAERPEGSVSTLKIQRTQQEDSAVYLCASRRQGFDTGELFFGEGSRLTVL.

This chain connects TRBV19 to TRBJ2-5, with a weak D call TRBD2 (6 bases). There are 13 residues in the CDR3. V lost 6 bases and J 5 bases, leaving 13 bases between the germline ends. Germline V gene lookup returns CDR1 LNHDA and CDR2 SQIVND (reference sequence). CDR3 DNA sequence: TGTGCCAGTAGGAGAGGAGGGTGGGAGACCCAGTACTTC. Its protein is CASRRGGWETQYF.

The chain couples TRBV5-1 to TRBJ2-1, with D perhaps TRBD2 (6 bases). This CDR3 is built from 15 residues. Germline V gives CDR1 SGHRS, CDR2 YFSETQ. The ends were cut back, 4 bases at V and 3 bases at J, with 14 bases in the middle. In DNA form, the CDR3 reads TGCGCCAGCAGCCCCTTTCCTAGCGACTACAATGAGCAGTTCTTC. It translates to CASSPFPSDYNEQFF.

The V call is TRBV10-3, the J call TRBJ2-3, with 9 bases that match TRBD2. Trimming cost V 2 bases and J 6 bases; bases outside gene matches: 9. Germline CDR1 and CDR2: ENHRY and SYGVKD. There are 16 residues in the CDR3. The CDR3 is CAISEKAGGVHDTQYF. In DNA, the CDR3 is TGTGCCATCAGTGAGAAGGCGGGAGGGGTTCACGATACGCAGTATTTT.